This T cell receptor beta chain is drawn from a study of T cell responses to AZD1222 COVID-19 vaccine (dated by TCRdb to the early 2020s). Study-level background: Because spike-specific TCR depth and breadth did not differ between the two schedules, AZD1222 recipients who got a second dose at roughly 4 weeks were pooled with those who got a second dose at roughly 12 weeks. A total of about 240 trial participants underwent TCR sequencing, of whom 200 to 220 received two doses of AZD1222 and 26 received two doses of the MenACWY control vaccine. Trial participants were enrolled by age into subgroups of 18-55, 56-69 and 70-plus years, and about 150, 27 and 61 TCR-sequenced participants, respectively, were included in these subgroups.

The label giving this sample's time point can be read as: baseline before first vaccination. Vaccinee samples were obtained from the UK trials COV001 and COV002, which included a single-blind randomized controlled phase 2/3 trial of AZD1222 (ChAdOx1 nCoV-19) in healthy adults. For TCRbeta chain sequencing, PBMC samples were collected from trial participants at day 0 and at day 28 after the second dose. Overall study outcomes, separate from this receptor: Conclusions about previously exposed vaccinees are limited, since just a handful of AZD1222 recipients were seropositive for SARS-CoV-2 at baseline. The vaccine-associated CD4 TCRs covered the entire spike protein, and the dominant responses fell in regions 160-218 and 743-854. A significant rise in spike-specific TCR breadth and depth was observed after two AZD1222 doses relative to day 0 and relative to MenACWY recipients. In the small 56-69-year group, the increase in depth fell short of significance, most likely because of low power. Because no day 14 peak-response samples were available, the repertoires could be characterized only after the peak T cell response. Reportedly, almost half of the unique spike-specific TCRs recognized epitopes lying outside the regions that are mutated in the B.1.351 and B.1.1.7 variants. Most participants were white British and females outnumbered males, and the authors suggested that clonal diversity may have been underestimated.

The CDR3 regions of human TCRbeta chains were subjected to immunosequencing. As for the authors' bioinformatics: TCRs in the repertoires were matched against a reference library of SARS-CoV-2-specific TCRs that had been generated with the MIRA antigen-specificity platform. Breadth was defined as the fraction of unique TCRs that were SARS-CoV-2-associated. Depth was defined as the fraction of total T cells that were SARS-CoV-2-associated. Using the MIRA data, each spike-specific TCR was mapped to the spike region that the TCR reacts to and placed in a CD4 or CD8 class. Log10-transformed breadth and depth values were compared by one-way ANOVA with Sidak's multiple comparisons tests. As stored in TCRdb, this immuneACCESS dataset retains in-frame rearrangements with V and J assigned. A fraction of the clones does not appear; measured against another copy, unresolved V genes explain less than half of the discrepancy, and the remainder lacks a known reason. The D gene and trimming were derived from the DNA, and the V and J assignments and clone size from that table. This sample comprises about 150,000 clones, approximately 94% of them detected only once. The ten largest clonotypes hold approximately 9% of the sample.

As to this clone: The target of this receptor is not known. Per-nucleotide qualities are absent, and no much larger clonotype sits a single base away.

CDR3 length: 14 amino acids, cysteine to phenylalanine. The CDR3 DNA has 42 bases and is translated from base 1. Looking up the germline V gene (reference sequence) yields CDR1 MNHEY and CDR2 SMNVEV. The V and J ends are trimmed by 6 bases and 4 bases, leaving 15 bases between them. The rearranged chain carries TRBV27 and TRBJ1-1, with TRBD1 perhaps the D gene, on 6 matching bases. The receptor was isolated from an adult in good health. Material: peripheral blood, obtained on day 0 of AZD1222 vaccination. The sequenced DNA is TGTGCCAGCAGATTCGGCAGGGGAATCACTGAAGCTTTCTTT. Translated, it reads CASRFGRGITEAFF.